This T cell receptor (beta chain) was sequenced in a study of shared clonotypes between healthy human individuals. This clone showed up just a few times. CDR3 length: 16 amino acids. The V gene's germline CDR1 is SGHTA and CDR2 FQGNSA. V dropped 5 bases and J dropped 1; count of bases not matched to a gene: 6. Unsorted PBMC DNA was run through sequencing on ten immunoSEQ deep assay plates. Assay used: immunoSEQ multiplex PCR; TCRdb lists only in-frame clones, some missing. The table records about 470,000 clones, 75% to 85% of them present only once. The clonotype originates from a woman aged 40 to 50 in good health. Some clones in this sample may be carry-over from other donors' samples. Sequenced: PBMCs. J is TRBJ2-5 and V is TRBV7-2, with 11 bases that match TRBD2. The chain's CDR3 is CASSPTSGSPQETQYF. The CDR3 DNA reads as TGTGCCAGCAGCCCAACTAGCGGGAGTCCCCAAGAGACCCAGTACTTC.